The entry that follows covers one TCR beta chain sequence. What it binds is unknown. The sample belongs to a study of vaccination and CD4 T cells after COVID-19. Study-wide background: Either a CEFX pool, an HIV-1 Nef pool, or no peptide was added to control cultures.

Sequencing of DNA taken from cultured CD4+ T cells relied on the Oncomine TCR Beta short-read assay. TCRdb itself ran the PCR reads through MiXCR, one entry per CDR3 protein. Of roughly 14,000 distinct CDR3 sequences listed, roughly 63% are singletons. Treatment reported: roughly nine-day PBMC culture with coronavirus spike peptide pools or control peptides (ViraFEST assay). Unmatched junction bases numbered 3, after V lost 0 bases and J lost 4 bases. Germline V lookup: CDR1 LNHNV, CDR2 YYDKDF (reference sequence). The CDR3 loop spans 15 amino acids. The sequence came from a human donor who had recovered from COVID-19. The chain carries TRBV15 and TRBJ2-1, with TRBD2 identical over 7 bases. Sample: CD4+ T cells from blood, cultured in vitro. CDR3 sequence: CATSRDLGGYNEQFF. CDR3 bases: TGTGCCACCAGCAGAGATCTCGGGGGGTACAATGAGCAGTTCTTC.